Each of the 31 T cell receptor beta chains below was sequenced from the same sample in a study of cytomegalovirus exposure and HLA in healthy donors. Profiled with immunoSEQ multiplex PCR; TCRdb holds only in-frame clones, not every one. The repertoire holds approximately 150,000 clones, with about 88% as singletons. Material for sequencing was PBMCs. Source of these receptors: a woman aged 18 to 35 in good health and CMV-seropositive.

J is TRBJ2-1 and V is TRBV28; 15 bases agree with TRBD2. Germline CDR1 MDHEN, CDR2 SYDVKM. V shed 6 bases, J shed 9 bases, and the junction held 6 bases outside the gene matches. CDR3 length: 15 amino acids. Here the CDR3 DNA reads TGTGCCAGCAGGCGGACTAGCGGGAGGGCCGGTGAGCAGTTCTTC. Translating it yields CASRRTSGRAGEQFF.

V and J are TRBV7-2 and TRBJ2-7; D is undetermined. Trimming stripped 1 base from V and 1 base from J, with 8 bases between. The length of the CDR3 is 14 residues. Germline-derived CDR1 and CDR2 are SGHTA and FQGNSA. CDR3 sequence reads: CASSLERFSYEQYF. CDR3 in DNA: TGTGCCAGCAGCTTAGAGCGATTTTCCTACGAGCAGTACTTC.

The chain recombines TRBV10-2 with TRBJ2-5, with 9 nucleotides matching TRBD2. After removal of 4 bases from V and 3 bases from J, the junction contained 3 bases not matched to a gene. Germline V gives CDR1 WSHSY, CDR2 SAAADI. CDR3 length: 14 residues. CDR3 DNA sequence: TGCGCCAGCAGTGTAGCGGGAGAGGAAGAGACCCAGTACTTC. Protein product: CASSVAGEEETQYF.

The chain is built from TRBV4-1 and TRBJ2-1, with D possibly being TRBD1 (5 bases). CDR1 is MGHRA and CDR2 is YSYEKL in the germline V gene. CDR3 size: 14 residues. With 0 bases removed from V and 3 bases from J, the gap between germline ends came to 6 bases. The CDR3 nucleotides are TGCGCCAGCAGCCAAGAAGACAGCTACAATGAGCAGTTCTTC. It yields the protein CASSQEDSYNEQFF.

This clone was seen a few times. The rearrangement uses TRBV2 and TRBJ2-1, with 13 bases identical to TRBD2. Trimming took 6 bases from V and 7 from J; bases not matched to a gene: 0. The CDR3 is 13 amino acids. Germline lookup yields CDR1 SNHLY and CDR2 FYNNEI. As DNA, the CDR3 is TGTGCCAGCAGACTAGCGGGAGGGAATGAGCAGTTCTTC. Protein product: CASRLAGGNEQFF.

A note on this clone: The junction departs from the called germline gene at one end, perhaps through a read error. The gene calls are TRBV2 and TRBJ2-7; 7 bases line up with TRBD2. CDR3 size: 14 residues. Germline lookup yields CDR1 SNHLY and CDR2 FYNNEI. CDR3: CASRRRESSNEQYF. The CDR3 DNA follows: TGTGCCAGCCGTCGGCGGGAGAGCTCCAACGAGCAGTACTTC.

This chain joins TRBV6-5 and TRBJ1-1; D gene ambiguous. Germline V gives CDR1 MNHEY, CDR2 SVGAGI. This CDR3 contains 14 residues. V was pared by 0 bases and J by 5 bases, with 10 bases between. In DNA, the CDR3 is TGTGCCAGCAGTTACTCGGGCGTCCTTACTGAAGCTTTCTTT. Protein sequence: CASSYSGVLTEAFF.

The V and J genes are TRBV15 and TRBJ1-2; D might be TRBD1 (5 bases). This CDR3 region has 14 residues. Per germline, CDR1 LNHNV and CDR2 YYDKDF (reference sequence). Trimming took off 1 base at V and 4 bases at J, with 10 bases between the two ends. In DNA form, the CDR3 reads TGTGCCACCAGCAGAGCCACGACAGCCTATGGCTACACCTTC. It specifies CATSRATTAYGYTF.

The chain recombines TRBV14 with TRBJ1-2, with D perhaps matching TRBD1 (5 bases). The CDR3 runs 14 residues. Trimming pared 1 base from V and 8 bases from J, leaving 14 bases between. Looked up from germline, CDR1 is SGHDN and CDR2 is FVKESK. Here the CDR3 reads CASSQGQSRRGYTF. The CDR3 DNA sequence: TGTGCCAGCAGCCAAGGACAGTCCCGAAGGGGCTACACCTTC.

The chain recombines TRBV6-5 with TRBJ2-2; D is perhaps TRBD2 (5 bases). From germline, CDR1 is MNHEY and CDR2 SVGAGI. Deletions cut 0 bases from V and 5 bases from J, with 10 bases between. The CDR3 totals 15 residues. CDR3 protein: CASSYSTTGTGELFF. CDR3 nucleotide sequence: TGTGCCAGCAGTTACTCGACCACGGGGACCGGGGAGCTGTTTTTT.

The chain is built from TRBV7-9 and TRBJ2-1, with a possible D match to TRBD2 (5 bases). V lost 3 bases to trimming and J lost 3 bases, with 9 bases between them. Looked up from germline, CDR1 is SEHNR and CDR2 is FQNEAQ (reference sequence). The CDR3 extends over 14 amino acids. CDR3 sequence reads: CASSLRAGYNEQFF. DNA of the CDR3: TGTGCCAGCAGCTTGCGGGCCGGCTACAATGAGCAGTTCTTC.

This sequence joins TRBV6-1 and TRBJ1-2; TRBD1 aligns across 8 bases. Germline V CDR1 and CDR2: MNHNS, SASEGT. Losses at the gene ends were 1 base for V and 0 bases for J; bases not matched to a gene: 7. This CDR3 is built from 17 residues. The CDR3: CASSEGTGGKANYGYTF. In DNA form, the CDR3 reads TGTGCCAGCAGTGAAGGCACAGGGGGAAAGGCTAACTATGGCTACACCTTC.

This sequence joins TRBV2 and TRBJ2-5, with D possibly being TRBD1 (6 bases). The V and J ends lost 6 bases and 5 bases respectively, with 13 bases between them. Germline-derived CDR1 and CDR2 are SNHLY and FYNNEI. The CDR3 runs to 13 residues. The DNA for the CDR3 is TGTGCCAGCAGCCAGGGGCGCGGGGAGACCCAGTACTTC. Translating gives CASSQGRGETQYF. Filled out from reference TRBV2 and TRBJ2-5, the complete variable domain reads EPEVTQTPSHQVTQMGQEVILRCVPISNHLYFYWYRQILGQKVEFLVSFYNNEISEKSEIFDDQFSVERPDGSNFTLKIRSTKLEDSAMYFCASSQGRGETQYFGPGTRLLVL.

This clone appeared a single time. The rearrangement joins TRBV6-1 to TRBJ2-7; a possible D gene is TRBD1 (5 bases). The CDR3 is made up of 16 amino acids. The germline CDR1 and CDR2 sequences are MNHNS and SASEGT. The V end lost 4 bases, the J end lost 2 bases, and 18 bases lay between the germline ends. The CDR3: CASSARQLRNAYEQYF. CDR3 DNA sequence: TGTGCCAGCAGTGCGAGACAGCTACGAAACGCCTACGAGCAGTACTTC.

This clone was found once. The chain carries TRBV15 and TRBJ2-1; 9 nucleotides agree with TRBD2. Germline V CDR1 and CDR2: LNHNV, YYDKDF (reference sequence). V trimming: 6 bases; J trimming: 9 bases; junction bases outside the gene matches: 12. The CDR3 totals 15 residues. For the CDR3, the DNA is TGTGCCACCAGTGGGCGGAGCGGGAGGTTGGCTGAGCAGTTCTTC. Translation: CATSGRSGRLAEQFF.

In DNA, the CDR3 is TGTGCCAGTAGTATGAGCGGTTCCTACGAGCAGTACTTC. It yields the protein CASSMSGSYEQYF. The chain recombines TRBV19 with TRBJ2-7, with D perhaps TRBD2 (5 bases). Germline CDR1 is LNHDA and CDR2 is SQIVND (reference sequence). This CDR3 has 13 amino acids. Trimming cost V 3 bases and J 1 base, with 7 bases left between them.

This clone has just one count. This rearrangement joins TRBV2 to TRBJ2-1, with TRBD2 identical over 7 bases. This CDR3 is 17 amino acids long. Germline assignment: CDR1 SNHLY and CDR2 FYNNEI. J was trimmed by 12 bases and V by 2 bases; bases with no gene match: 19. CDR3 protein: CASSERLGRASFLLQFF. Here the CDR3 DNA reads TGTGCCAGCAGTGAACGTTTGGGGAGGGCCTCCTTTCTACTGCAGTTCTTC.

This rearrangement joins TRBV6-5 to TRBJ1-1, with 10 bases lining up with TRBD1. In germline, CDR1 is MNHEY, CDR2 SVGAGI. V was pared by 6 bases and J by 1 base, with 5 bases of the junction left unmatched. The CDR3 covers 15 residues. The chain's CDR3 is CASRRDRGWNTEAFF. Here the CDR3 DNA reads TGTGCCAGCAGGCGGGACAGGGGTTGGAACACTGAAGCTTTCTTT.

This chain links TRBV7-2 with TRBJ2-5; possible D gene TRBD1, 5 bases. This CDR3 region has 14 residues. Germline V gives CDR1 SGHTA, CDR2 FQGNSA. Trimming stripped 1 base from V and 5 bases from J, with 11 bases between. CDR3 nucleotide sequence: TGTGCCAGCAGCTTAGGCAGGGTGGGCGAGACCCAGTACTTC. It codes for CASSLGRVGETQYF.

This chain joins TRBV7-2 and TRBJ2-5, with D tentatively TRBD2 (6 bases). Germline V gives CDR1 SGHTA, CDR2 FQGNSA. This CDR3 comprises 13 residues. V lost 5 bases and J lost 5, with 12 bases in between. This chain's CDR3 is CASSGGLLETQYF. In nucleotides, the CDR3 is TGTGCCAGCAGCGGGGGACTCTTGGAGACCCAGTACTTC.

The J gene is TRBJ1-5, the V gene TRBV2; tentatively, D is TRBD1 (5 bases). CDR1 is SNHLY, CDR2 FYNNEI, per germline. This CDR3 is built from 16 residues. Trimming removed 0 bases from V and 3 bases from J, with 12 bases in between. CDR3 in amino acids: CASSEAGGRDNQPQHF. Written as DNA, the CDR3 is TGTGCCAGCAGTGAAGCGGGGGGTAGGGACAATCAGCCCCAGCATTTT.

This clone appeared once. The genes are TRBV7-3 and TRBJ2-7; 7 bases line up with TRBD1. CDR3 length: 13 amino acids. Germline V lookup: CDR1 SGHTA, CDR2 FQGTGA. The V gene end was trimmed by 2 bases and the J gene end by 3 bases; junction bases not matched to a gene: 1. Here the CDR3 reads CASSLGDSYEQYF. DNA of the CDR3: TGTGCCAGCAGCTTAGGGGACAGCTACGAGCAGTACTTC.

The V and J genes are TRBV4-1 and TRBJ2-1, with no clear D. This CDR3 is built from 12 residues. CDR1 MGHRA and CDR2 YSYEKL come from the germline V gene. V lost 1 base, J lost 9 bases, and 7 bases lay in between. CDR3 protein: CASSQVRGEQFF. In DNA form, the CDR3 reads TGCGCCAGCAGCCAAGTCAGAGGTGAGCAGTTCTTC.

This chain connects TRBV11-3 to TRBJ1-3; 7 bases map to TRBD1. Germline V gene data show CDR1 as SGHNT and CDR2 as YENEEA. CDR3 size: 14 residues. Unmatched junction bases numbered 3, after V lost 5 bases and J lost 2 bases. The CDR3 DNA is TGTGCCAGCAGCGCCAGGGGGACTGGAAACACCATATATTTT. Amino acids: CASSARGTGNTIYF.

The chain combines TRBV4-2 with TRBJ1-2; 10 bases map to TRBD1. The CDR3 contains 15 residues. Germline V lookup: CDR1 LGHNA, CDR2 YNFKEQ. Trimming removed 1 base from V and 4 bases from J; junction bases left unmatched: 3. The DNA for the CDR3 is TGTGCCAGCAGCCAAGCGGGACAGGGGAGCTATGGCTACACCTTC. Translation gives CASSQAGQGSYGYTF.

This clone has a count of ten or more. The sample holds other DNA sequences that translate to the same CDR3. The chain joins TRBV6-4 to TRBJ2-1, with a possible D match to TRBD2 (5 bases). CDR3 length equals 13 residues. V was shortened by 5 bases and J by 0 bases, with 5 bases between the two germline ends. In germline, CDR1 is MRHNA, CDR2 SNTAGT. CDR3 sequence reads: CASSSGSYNEQFF. The CDR3 DNA is TGTGCCAGCAGTAGCGGCTCCTACAATGAGCAGTTCTTC.

The chain employs TRBV5-1 and TRBJ2-2, with D maybe TRBD2 (6 bases). The V gene lost 4 bases and the J gene lost 6 bases, with 13 bases spanning the gap. Looked up from germline, CDR1 is SGHRS and CDR2 is YFSETQ. This CDR3 is 14 amino acids long. CDR3 nucleotides: TGCGCCAGCAGCCCACCCGGGACTGCCGGGGAGCTGTTTTTT. This sequence encodes CASSPPGTAGELFF.

CDR3 sequence: CASSRSWPKVHEQYF. CDR3 sequence (DNA): TGTGCCAGCAGCCGTAGCTGGCCTAAAGTCCACGAGCAGTACTTC. The rearrangement links TRBV7-9 to TRBJ2-7; D gene uncertain. Trimming took 5 bases from V and 5 from J, leaving 19 bases between them. Germline V gives CDR1 SEHNR, CDR2 FQNEAQ (reference sequence). The CDR3 has 15 residues.

The rearrangement links TRBV27 to TRBJ2-1, with a possible D match to TRBD2 (6 bases). With 4 bases removed from V and 0 bases from J, the gap between germline ends came to 13 bases. Looked up from germline, CDR1 is MNHEY and CDR2 is SMNVEV (reference sequence). This CDR3 has 16 residues. The CDR3 spells CASSSGLLNSYNEQFF. The DNA of the CDR3 is TGTGCCAGCAGTTCCGGACTACTTAACTCCTACAATGAGCAGTTCTTC.

V is TRBV18 and J is TRBJ2-5; 16 nucleotides line up with TRBD2. Germline CDR1 and CDR2: KGHSH and LQKENI. Germline trimming cut 5 bases from V and 5 bases from J; bases unmatched to any gene: 8. There are 17 residues in the CDR3. CDR3 DNA sequence: TGTGCCAGCTCAGCGGGACTAGCGGGAGGGCCGGAGGAGACCCAGTACTTC. This encodes CASSAGLAGGPEETQYF.

In this sample, this clone turned up once. The chain joins TRBV28 to TRBJ1-3; the D gene is possibly TRBD1 (5 bases). Trimming shortened V by 3 bases and J by 5 bases, and 11 bases separated the two germline ends. The germline V gene has CDR1 MDHEN and CDR2 SYDVKM. This CDR3 is 14 amino acids long. CDR3 nucleotide sequence: TGTGCCAGCAGTTTTTTAGGGGCCCGAAACACCATATATTTT. As protein: CASSFLGARNTIYF.